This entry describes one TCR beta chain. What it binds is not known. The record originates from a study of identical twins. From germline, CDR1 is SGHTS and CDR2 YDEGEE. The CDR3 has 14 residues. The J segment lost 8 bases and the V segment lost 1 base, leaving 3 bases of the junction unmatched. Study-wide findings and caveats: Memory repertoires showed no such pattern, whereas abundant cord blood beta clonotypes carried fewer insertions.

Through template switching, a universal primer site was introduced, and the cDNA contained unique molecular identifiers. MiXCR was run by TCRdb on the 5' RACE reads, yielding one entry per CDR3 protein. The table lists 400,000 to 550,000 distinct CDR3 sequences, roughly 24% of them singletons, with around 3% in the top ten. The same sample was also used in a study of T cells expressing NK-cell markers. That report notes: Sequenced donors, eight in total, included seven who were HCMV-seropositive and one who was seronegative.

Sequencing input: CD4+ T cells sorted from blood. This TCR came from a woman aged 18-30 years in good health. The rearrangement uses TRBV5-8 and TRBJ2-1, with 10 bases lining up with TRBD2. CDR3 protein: CASSLTSGNYEQFF. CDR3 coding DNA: TGTGCCAGCAGCTTGACTAGCGGGAACTATGAGCAGTTCTTC. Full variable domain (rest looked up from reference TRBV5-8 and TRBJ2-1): EAGVTQSPTHLIKTRGQQATLRCSPISGHTSVYWYQQALGLGLQFLLWYDEGEERNRGNFPPRFSGRQFPNYSSELNVNALELEDSALYLCASSLTSGNYEQFFGPGTRLTVL.